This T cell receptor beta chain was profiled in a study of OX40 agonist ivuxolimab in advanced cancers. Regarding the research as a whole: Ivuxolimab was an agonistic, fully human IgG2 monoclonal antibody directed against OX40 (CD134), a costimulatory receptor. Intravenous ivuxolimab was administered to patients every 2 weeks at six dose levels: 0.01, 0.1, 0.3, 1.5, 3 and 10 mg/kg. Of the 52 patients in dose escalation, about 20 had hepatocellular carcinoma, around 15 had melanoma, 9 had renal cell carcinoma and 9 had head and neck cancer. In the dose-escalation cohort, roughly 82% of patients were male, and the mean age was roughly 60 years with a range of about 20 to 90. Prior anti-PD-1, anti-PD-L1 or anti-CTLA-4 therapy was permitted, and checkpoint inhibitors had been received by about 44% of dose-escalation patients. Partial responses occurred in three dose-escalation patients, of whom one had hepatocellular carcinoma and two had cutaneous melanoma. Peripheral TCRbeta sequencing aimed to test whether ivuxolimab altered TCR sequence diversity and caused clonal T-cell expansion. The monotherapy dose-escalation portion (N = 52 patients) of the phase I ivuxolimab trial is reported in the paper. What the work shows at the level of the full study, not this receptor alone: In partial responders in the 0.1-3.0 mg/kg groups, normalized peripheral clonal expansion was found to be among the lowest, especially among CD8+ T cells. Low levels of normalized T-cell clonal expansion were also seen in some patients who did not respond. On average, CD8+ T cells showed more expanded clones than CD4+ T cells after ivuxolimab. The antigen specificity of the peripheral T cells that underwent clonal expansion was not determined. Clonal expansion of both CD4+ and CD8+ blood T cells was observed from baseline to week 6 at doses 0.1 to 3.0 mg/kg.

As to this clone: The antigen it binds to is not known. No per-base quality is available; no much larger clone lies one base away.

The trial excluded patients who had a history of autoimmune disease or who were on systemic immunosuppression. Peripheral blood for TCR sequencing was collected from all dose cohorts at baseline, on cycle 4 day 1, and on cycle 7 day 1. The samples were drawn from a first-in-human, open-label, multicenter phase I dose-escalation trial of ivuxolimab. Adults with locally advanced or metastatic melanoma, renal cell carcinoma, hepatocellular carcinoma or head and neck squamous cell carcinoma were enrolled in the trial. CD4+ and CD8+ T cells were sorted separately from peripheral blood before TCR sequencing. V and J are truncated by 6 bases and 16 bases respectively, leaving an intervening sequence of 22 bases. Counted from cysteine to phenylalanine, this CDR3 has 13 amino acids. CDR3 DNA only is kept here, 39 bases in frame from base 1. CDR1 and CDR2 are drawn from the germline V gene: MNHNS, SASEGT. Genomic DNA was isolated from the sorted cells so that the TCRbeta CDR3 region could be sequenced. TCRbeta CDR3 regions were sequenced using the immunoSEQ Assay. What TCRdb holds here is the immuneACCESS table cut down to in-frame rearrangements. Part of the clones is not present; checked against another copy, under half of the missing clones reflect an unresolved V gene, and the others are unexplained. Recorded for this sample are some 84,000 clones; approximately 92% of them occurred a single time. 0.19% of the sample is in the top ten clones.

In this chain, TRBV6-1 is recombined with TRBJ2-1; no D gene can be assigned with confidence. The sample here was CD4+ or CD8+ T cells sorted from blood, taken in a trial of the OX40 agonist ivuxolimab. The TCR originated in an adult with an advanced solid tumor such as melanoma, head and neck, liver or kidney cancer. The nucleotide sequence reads TGTGCCAGCAGAACGGCAGCAGGATCCCGACTTTTCTTC. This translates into CASRTAAGSRLFF.